These 21 T cell receptor beta chains were all obtained from the same sample, sequenced in a study of post-analysis software for immune sequencing data. The study, taken as a whole, reports: Four to six TRBV segments appeared more often in patients than in controls, and TRBV5-6, TRBV5-1 and TRBV20-1 were among these.

These receptors' antigens are unknown. The library was made from cDNA and included unique molecular identifiers. TCRdb processed the PCR reads anew with MiXCR; each CDR3 protein has one entry. The sample carries under 650,000 distinct CDR3 sequences, roughly 45% recorded once. Sequencing was carried out using blood. The receptors here all came from a girl aged 5-17 years with multiple sclerosis.

This chain connects TRBV20-1 to TRBJ1-1; D gene ambiguous. The CDR3 extends over 11 amino acids. Looked up from germline, CDR1 is DFQATT and CDR2 is SNEGSKA (reference sequence). Here the CDR3 DNA reads TGCCGCGGGCAGGCCGCAGAGGAGGCTTTCTTT. Protein: CRGQAAEEAFF.

The chain links TRBV12-3 or TRBV12-4 to TRBJ2-1; 14 bases agree with TRBD2. V lost 6 bases and J lost 2; bases outside the gene matches: 9. CDR3 size: 18 residues. The CDR3 DNA follows: TGTGCCAGCAGCTTAAGCCGGGGACTAGCGGGGGCCTACAATGAGCAGTTCTTC. Translation gives CASSLSRGLAGAYNEQFF.

The chain links TRBV7-3 to TRBJ1-1; no clear D gene. Germline V lookup: CDR1 SGHTA, CDR2 FQGTGA. The CDR3 runs to 13 residues. The V end lost 5 bases, the J end lost 1 base, and 8 bases lay between the germline ends. Here the CDR3 reads CASSPHGNTEAFF. The CDR3 nucleotides read TGTGCCAGCAGCCCCCACGGGAACACTGAAGCTTTCTTT.

This clonotype turned up a few times. The chain recombines TRBV25-1 with TRBJ1-4; D is unclear. V gave up 4 bases and J gave up 7 bases, with 13 bases separating them. This CDR3 has 14 amino acids. Germline values: CDR1 MGHDK, CDR2 SYGVNS. CDR3 DNA sequence: TGTGCCAGCAGTGGGAGCCAACGAGCTGAAAAACTGTTTTTT. As protein: CASSGSQRAEKLFF. The full variable domain, rest sourced from reference TRBV25-1 and TRBJ1-4, is EADIYQTPRYLVIGTGKKITLECSQTMGHDKMYWYQQDPGMELHLIHYSYGVNSTEKGDLSSESTVSRIRTEHFPLTLESARPSHTSQYLCASSGSQRAEKLFFGSGTQLSVL.

V usage is TRBV12-3 or TRBV12-4 and J usage is TRBJ1-2, with 9 bases fitting TRBD1. V shed 7 bases, J shed 4 bases, and the junction held 4 bases outside the gene matches. The CDR3 is made up of 13 amino acids. CDR3 nucleotide sequence: TGTGCCAGCACCAGGGACAGGGCCTATGGCTACACCTTC. This sequence encodes CASTRDRAYGYTF.

This clonotype was observed a handful of times. The V and J genes are TRBV5-1 and TRBJ2-7; TRBD1 is a possible D gene (6 bases). Germline assignment: CDR1 SGHRS and CDR2 YFSETQ. Trimming took off 4 bases at V and 3 bases at J, with 11 bases between the two ends. This CDR3 has 13 residues. For the CDR3, the DNA is TGCGCCAGCAGCCGACTACAGGGCTACGAGCAGTACTTC. Its protein is CASSRLQGYEQYF. The full variable domain, in which reference TRBV5-1 and TRBJ2-7 provide the parts outside the CDR3, is KAGVTQTPRYLIKTRGQQVTLSCSPISGHRSVSWYQQTPGQGLQFLFEYFSETQRNKGNFPGRFSGRQFSNSRSEMNVSTLELGDSALYLCASSRLQGYEQYFGPGTRLTVT.

This rearrangement joins TRBV7-9 to TRBJ2-5; possible D gene TRBD2, 5 bases. The V end lost 5 bases, the J end lost 11 bases, and 12 bases lay between the germline ends. The CDR3 covers 11 residues. CDR1 and CDR2 (germline): SEHNR, FQNEAQ (reference sequence). Here the CDR3 reads CASSPGWEQYF. For the CDR3, the DNA is TGTGCCAGCAGCCCTGGGTGGGAGCAGTACTTC.

The V gene is TRBV5-5, the J gene TRBJ2-1; TRBD1 aligns across 8 bases. With the DNA end fitting TRBJ2-7 better, the J assignment may be wrong. The length of the CDR3 is 15 residues. Germline-derived CDR1 and CDR2 are SGHKS and YYEKEE (reference sequence). CDR3 amino acids: CASSFGQGVYNEQYF. For the CDR3, the DNA is TGTGCCAGCAGCTTTGGACAGGGAGTCTACAATGAGCAGTACTTC.

V gene TRBV20-1 combines with J gene TRBJ2-7, with a weak D call TRBD2 (5 bases). The CDR3 is made up of 15 amino acids. The V end was cut by 1 base, the J end by 2 bases, with 15 bases between. Looked up from germline, CDR1 is DFQATT and CDR2 is SNEGSKA (reference sequence). CDR3: CSARVEGGPAYEQYF. CDR3 sequence (DNA): TGCAGTGCTAGAGTAGAAGGAGGCCCTGCCTACGAGCAGTACTTC.

This chain connects TRBV29-1 to TRBJ2-7; D is undetermined. Germline-derived CDR1 and CDR2 are SQVTM and ANQGSEA. V shed 6 bases and J shed 6 bases, with 18 bases lying between them. The CDR3 has 13 residues. This chain's CDR3 is CSVRQHGLGEQYF. For the CDR3, the DNA is TGCAGCGTGAGGCAGCATGGATTGGGCGAGCAGTACTTC.

Here the CDR3 DNA reads TGTGCCAGCAGTTCGACAGGGGGCGAGGAGCAGTACTTC. Residues: CASSSTGGEEQYF. The J gene is TRBJ2-7, the V gene TRBV6-5; 10 positions match TRBD1. This CDR3 is built from 13 residues. V was clipped by 4 bases and J by 7 bases; unmatched bases: 4. Germline CDR1 is MNHEY and CDR2 is SVGAGI.

The rearrangement joins TRBV7-2 to TRBJ2-7; possible D gene TRBD2, 7 bases. Germline CDR1 reads SGHTA; CDR2 reads FQGNSA. Trimming removed 2 bases from V and 3 bases from J, with 17 bases in between. This CDR3 is 16 amino acids long. CDR3 in amino acids: CASSLSRGAEGYEQYF. Here the CDR3 DNA reads TGTGCCAGCAGCTTATCTCGGGGGGCTGAAGGCTACGAGCAGTACTTC.

This clonotype has a handful of counts. A much larger clone differs from this one at a single base, so this may be a read error. This chain links TRBV10-3 with TRBJ2-1; TRBD1 matches 9 bases. Germline trimming cut 10 bases from V and 13 bases from J; bases unmatched to any gene: 23. Germline CDR1 ENHRY, CDR2 SYGVKD. The CDR3 runs 16 residues. For the CDR3, the DNA is TGTGCCACCGAGTCGGGACAGGGAGTAACCAAAAACATTCAGTTCTTC. This sequence encodes CATESGQGVTKNIQFF.

This clonotype was detected a few times. The V call is TRBV10-3, the J call TRBJ2-6; 7 bases line up with TRBD1. The CDR3 has 20 residues. Germline V gene data show CDR1 as ENHRY and CDR2 as SYGVKD. Germline trimming cut 2 bases from V and 3 bases from J; bases unmatched to any gene: 16. The CDR3 DNA sequence: TGTGCCATCAGTGAGCCACTCAAGGACAGGAGTTTACTTGGGGCCAACGTCCTGACTTTC. As protein: CAISEPLKDRSLLGANVLTF.

CDR3 DNA: TGTGCCAGCTCACCACCGGGACTAATCGGGAATTCACCCCTCCACTTT. Its translation is CASSPPGLIGNSPLHF. V and J are TRBV18 and TRBJ1-6, with D possibly TRBD1 on 5 matching bases. V lost 0 bases to trimming and J lost 7 bases, with 13 bases between them. Germline V gene sequence: CDR1 KGHSH, CDR2 LQKENI. The CDR3 is 16 amino acids.

To note about this clonotype: One junction end does not reproduce the germline sequence, and a read error may be involved. The rearrangement joins TRBV5-1 to TRBJ1-1, with D possibly matching TRBD1 (6 bases). Germline V gives CDR1 SGHRS, CDR2 YFSETQ. The CDR3 totals 16 residues. This CDR3 reads CASNLAPGVTNTEAFF. The DNA for the CDR3 is TGCGCCAGCAACTTGGCACCAGGGGTTACGAACACTGAAGCTTTCTTT. Using reference TRBV5-1 and TRBJ1-1 for the parts outside the CDR3, the full variable domain is KAGVTQTPRYLIKTRGQQVTLSCSPISGHRSVSWYQQTPGQGLQFLFEYFSETQRNKGNFPGRFSGRQFSNSRSEMNVSTLELGDSALYLCASNLAPGVTNTEAFFGQGTRLTVV.

The rearrangement uses TRBV12-3 or TRBV12-4 and TRBJ2-7; no reliable D call. The CDR3 runs to 12 residues. Trimming took 4 bases from V and 3 from J, leaving 7 bases between them. The CDR3 here is CASSYGIYEQYF. CDR3 nucleotide sequence: TGTGCCAGCAGTTATGGGATCTACGAGCAGTACTTC.

The rearrangement uses TRBV25-1 and TRBJ2-7; tentatively, D is TRBD1 (6 bases). Trimming cost V 5 bases and J 8 bases, with 10 bases left between them. The CDR3 is 11 residues long. Germline V CDR1 and CDR2: MGHDK, SYGVNS. The CDR3 sequence: CASSFGQQQYF. In DNA form, the CDR3 reads TGTGCCAGCAGTTTTGGACAGCAGCAGTACTTC.

J is TRBJ2-1 and V is TRBV24-1; maybe TRBD2 (5 bases). This CDR3 contains 16 residues. Germline CDR1 and CDR2: KGHDR and SFDVKD. With 3 bases removed from V and 5 bases from J, the gap between germline ends came to 16 bases. The CDR3 sequence is CATSDRRPRGHNEQFF. CDR3 coding DNA: TGTGCCACCAGTGATCGGCGGCCTAGAGGGCACAATGAGCAGTTCTTC.

This clonotype was observed once. This rearrangement joins TRBV12-3 or TRBV12-4 to TRBJ2-6; TRBD1 is a possible D gene (5 bases). V lost 3 bases and J lost 4, with 16 bases in between. The CDR3 has 17 residues. CDR3 sequence reads: CASSFFRDLSGANVLTF. The DNA for the CDR3 is TGTGCCAGCAGTTTCTTCAGGGATCTATCCGGGGCCAACGTCCTGACTTTC.

V gene TRBV7-6 combines with J gene TRBJ2-7; 12 bases match TRBD2. The CDR3 runs 17 residues. Germline loops: CDR1 SGHVS, CDR2 FNYEAQ. V was clipped by 2 bases and J by 0 bases; unmatched bases: 5. The CDR3 is CASSLRLAGDDSYEQYF. In nucleotides, the CDR3 is TGTGCCAGCAGCTTAAGACTAGCGGGGGATGACTCCTACGAGCAGTACTTC.